This T cell receptor (beta chain) was sequenced during a study of cytomegalovirus exposure and HLA in healthy donors. Looking at the study overall: In an earlier analysis, 95 million to 140 million unique TCR beta sequences were found from some 200 million T cells. Study conclusions and caveats: Earlier findings revealed that most TCR beta V segments proved productive either about 87% or about 30% of the time. Reports described diagnosis of cytomegalovirus status by the classifier as highly specific and sensitive.

With 60 Vbeta and 13 Jbeta primers, the PCR was carried out. This table comes from immunoSEQ multiplex PCR, and its TCRdb copy is limited to in-frame clones, with some not included. This sample has 110,000 or so clones; under 80% occur once, and the top ten carry 6.5% to 8.5%. Remarks on this clone: Its target is unknown.

V was pared by 8 bases and J by 2 bases, with 5 bases of the junction left unmatched. Germline lookup yields CDR1 KGHSH and CDR2 LQKENI. The CDR3 is 13 residues long. V is TRBV18 and J is TRBJ2-5, with 7 positions matching TRBD2. Material for sequencing was PBMCs. The source is a woman aged 45-60 years in good health and CMV-seropositive. The CDR3 DNA sequence: TGTGCCAGCACCCTAGCGGATCAAGAGACCCAGTACTTC. It specifies CASTLADQETQYF.